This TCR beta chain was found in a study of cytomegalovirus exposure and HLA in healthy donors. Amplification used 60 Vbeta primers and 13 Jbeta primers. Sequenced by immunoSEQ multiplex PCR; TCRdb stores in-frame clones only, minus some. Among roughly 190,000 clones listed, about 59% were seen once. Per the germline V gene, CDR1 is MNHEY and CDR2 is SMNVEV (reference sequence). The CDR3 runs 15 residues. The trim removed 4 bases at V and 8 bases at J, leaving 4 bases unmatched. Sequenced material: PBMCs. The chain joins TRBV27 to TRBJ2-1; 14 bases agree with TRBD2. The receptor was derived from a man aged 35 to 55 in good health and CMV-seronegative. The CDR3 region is CASSSRLAGGYEQFF. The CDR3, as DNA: TGTGCCAGCAGTTCAAGACTAGCGGGAGGGTATGAGCAGTTCTTC.